The 23 T cell receptor beta chains below all came from one sample that was sequenced in a study of blood T cell repertoires in COVID-19. Produced via immunoSEQ multiplex PCR; TCRdb's table is partial and in-frame only. The table lists roughly 150,000 clones, around 80% of them singletons, with 4.5% to 7.5% in the top ten. Sequencing was carried out using PBMCs or T cells enriched from blood (not recorded which). These receptors originate from a middle-aged man who had recovered from COVID-19.

The chain carries TRBV24-1 and TRBJ2-1; TRBD2 agrees at 11 bases. Germline V CDR1 and CDR2: KGHDR, SFDVKD. This CDR3 has 15 residues. V was clipped by 9 bases and J by 8 bases; unmatched bases: 11. DNA for the CDR3: TGTGCCACCGCCCTAGCGGGGGGAAGTACCGATGAGCAGTTCTTC. This gives the protein CATALAGGSTDEQFF.

This sequence joins TRBV3-1 (or the pseudogene TRBV3-2) and TRBJ1-1; D is possibly TRBD1 (5 bases). Germline CDR1 reads LGHDT; CDR2 reads YNNKEL (reference sequence). This CDR3 has 16 residues. V lost 3 bases and J 1 base, leaving 15 bases between the germline ends. CDR3 loop: CASSQAGPFTNTEAFF. CDR3 bases: TGTGCCAGCAGCCAGGCGGGACCTTTTACGAACACTGAAGCTTTCTTT.

This chain joins TRBV11-1 and TRBJ2-7, with 10 positions matching TRBD1. V was clipped by 6 bases and J by 2 bases; unmatched bases: 4. There are 14 residues in the CDR3. CDR1 SGHAT and CDR2 FQDESV come from the germline V gene (reference sequence). The CDR3 loop reads CASRLGTGAYEQYF. CDR3 coding DNA: TGTGCCAGCAGGCTGGGGACAGGGGCCTACGAGCAGTACTTC.

The rearrangement uses TRBV7-3 and TRBJ2-5, with D perhaps TRBD2 (5 bases). The CDR3 totals 14 residues. Germline lookup yields CDR1 SGHTA and CDR2 FQGTGA. V lost 2 bases, J lost 0 bases, and 7 bases lay in between. The CDR3 reads CASSLQDYQETQYF. The CDR3 DNA reads as TGTGCCAGCAGCTTACAGGACTACCAAGAGACCCAGTACTTC.

V is TRBV3-1 (or the pseudogene TRBV3-2) and J is TRBJ1-2; a possible D gene is TRBD1 (5 bases). CDR3 length equals 15 residues. The V end lost 5 bases, the J end lost 8 bases, and 21 bases lay between the germline ends. The germline V gene encodes CDR1 LGHDT and CDR2 YNNKEL (reference sequence). The CDR3 protein is CASSWPMGLGEGYTF. DNA of the CDR3: TGTGCCAGCAGCTGGCCCATGGGGCTTGGTGAAGGCTACACCTTC.

V gene TRBV7-2 combines with J gene TRBJ2-1, with a possible D match to TRBD1 (5 bases). Germline V gene sequence: CDR1 SGHTA, CDR2 FQGNSA. This CDR3 has 13 residues. Trimming cost V 4 bases and J 4 bases, with 8 bases left between them. The CDR3 coding sequence is TGTGCCAGCAGCTACAACAGGTACAATGAGCAGTTCTTC. This codes for CASSYNRYNEQFF.

The chain recombines TRBV5-6 with TRBJ2-7, with D possibly matching TRBD1 (6 bases). The CDR3 covers 15 residues. The V and J ends lost 3 bases and 9 bases respectively, with 22 bases between them. The germline V gene encodes CDR1 SGHDT and CDR2 YYEEEE. The CDR3: CASSWGPGPGTGQYF. CDR3 nucleotide sequence: TGTGCCAGCAGCTGGGGGCCGGGACCCGGAACGGGGCAGTACTTC.

The V and J genes are TRBV5-4 and TRBJ2-3; TRBD2 is a possible D gene (5 bases). Germline CDR1 and CDR2: SGHNT and YYREEE (reference sequence). V shed 4 bases and J shed 3 bases, with 15 bases lying between them. The length of the CDR3 is 15 residues. The CDR3: CASSLDSLPTDTQYF. CDR3 in DNA: TGTGCCAGCAGCCTGGACTCTCTACCAACAGATACGCAGTATTTT.

The chain joins TRBV6-5 to TRBJ1-6; D ambiguous. V was trimmed by 0 bases and J by 7 bases, leaving 10 bases between them. The V gene's germline CDR1 is MNHEY and CDR2 SVGAGI. The CDR3 has 15 amino acids. The CDR3 sequence: CASSYSTELNSPLHF. The CDR3 DNA reads TGTGCCAGCAGTTACTCTACAGAATTGAATTCACCCCTCCACTTT.

This clone occurred once. The rearrangement uses TRBV10-3 and TRBJ2-3; D is possibly TRBD2 (7 bases). The V and J ends lost 8 bases and 3 bases respectively, with 18 bases between them. There are 15 residues in the CDR3. Germline CDR1 is ENHRY and CDR2 is SYGVKD. In DNA form, the CDR3 reads TGTGCCATCGGTGTGGGGGGGGCGGAAACAGATACGCAGTATTTT. It codes for CAIGVGGAETDTQYF.

This rearrangement joins TRBV10-3 to TRBJ2-2, with D possibly matching TRBD2 (7 bases). CDR3 length equals 18 residues. Germline-derived CDR1 and CDR2 are ENHRY and SYGVKD. V was trimmed by 3 bases and J by 3 bases, leaving 20 bases between them. In DNA form, the CDR3 reads TGTGCCATCAGTGAACGGGGGGCGCGCAGGAAGTACACCGGGGAGCTGTTTTTT. This codes for CAISERGARRKYTGELFF.

This clone was seen a handful of times. The chain couples TRBV10-1 to TRBJ2-2, with D hard to call. CDR1 is WNHNN, CDR2 SYGVQD, per germline (reference sequence). Trimming left V 4 bases short and J 6 bases short, with 12 bases between. CDR3 length equals 14 residues. The CDR3 loop is CASSAGGWAGELFF. The DNA of the CDR3 is TGCGCCAGCAGTGCTGGCGGATGGGCCGGGGAGCTGTTTTTT.

V gene TRBV21-1 combines with J gene TRBJ1-2; the D call in the table, TRBD1, was not verified against the DNA. TRBV21-1 is a pseudogene locus. This CDR3 is 15 amino acids long. CDR3 region: CASSKRDRGVYGYTF. Here the CDR3 DNA reads TGTGCCAGCAGCAAAAGGGACAGGGGAGTCTATGGCTACACCTTC.

The J gene is TRBJ2-5, the V gene TRBV5-1; D may be TRBD2 (6 bases). With 3 bases removed from V and 7 bases from J, the gap between germline ends came to 25 bases. Germline CDR1 is SGHRS and CDR2 is YFSETQ. The CDR3 runs to 17 residues. CDR3 in amino acids: CASSSSQQALQGGTQYF. The CDR3 DNA reads TGCGCCAGCAGCTCATCCCAACAGGCACTTCAGGGAGGGACCCAGTACTTC. Using reference TRBV5-1 and TRBJ2-5 for the parts outside the CDR3, the full variable domain is KAGVTQTPRYLIKTRGQQVTLSCSPISGHRSVSWYQQTPGQGLQFLFEYFSETQRNKGNFPGRFSGRQFSNSRSEMNVSTLELGDSALYLCASSSSQQALQGGTQYFGPGTRLLVL.

The chain is built from TRBV27 and TRBJ1-2; 7 nucleotides match TRBD1. The CDR3 spans 15 residues. Trimming at V came to 0 bases and at J to 5 bases, leaving 6 bases not matched to a gene. From germline, CDR1 is MNHEY and CDR2 SMNVEV (reference sequence). The chain's CDR3 is CASSLSRAGGYGYTF. CDR3 nucleotides: TGTGCCAGCAGTTTATCGAGGGCAGGGGGTTATGGCTACACCTTC.

This clone was counted many times. V usage is TRBV2 and J usage is TRBJ2-1; a weak D match, TRBD2 (6 bases). Germline V gives CDR1 SNHLY, CDR2 FYNNEI. The V gene lost 9 bases and the J gene lost 3 bases, with 15 bases spanning the gap. This CDR3 comprises 14 residues. CDR3 protein: CASEGLANYNEQFF. The CDR3 coding sequence is TGTGCCAGTGAGGGACTGGCGAACTACAATGAGCAGTTCTTC.

V and J are TRBV4-1 and TRBJ2-5; 9 bases map to TRBD2. CDR1 and CDR2 (germline): MGHRA, YSYEKL. The CDR3 totals 18 residues. J lost 5 bases, V lost 2 bases, and 15 bases had no gene match. CDR3 residues: CASSQIGAWTSAAETQYF. The CDR3 DNA sequence: TGCGCCAGCAGCCAAATAGGGGCATGGACTAGCGCCGCGGAGACCCAGTACTTC.

This clone was recorded only once. V gene TRBV27 combines with J gene TRBJ1-5; possible D gene TRBD1, 5 bases. Between the trimmed V and J ends, which lost 4 bases and 4 bases, there was a span of 17 bases. Germline values: CDR1 MNHEY, CDR2 SMNVEV (reference sequence). This CDR3 comprises 16 residues. The CDR3 DNA sequence: TGTGCCAGCAGTTCCAGTCAGGGAGGTGGGAATCAGCCCCAGCATTTT. Translated, it gives CASSSSQGGGNQPQHF.

The chain employs TRBV27 and TRBJ2-2; D unresolved. The CDR3 is 14 residues long. V lost 6 bases to trimming and J lost 4 bases, with 12 bases between them. CDR1 and CDR2 from the germline V gene are MNHEY and SMNVEV (reference sequence). CDR3 sequence reads: CASRSWAPTGELFF. The CDR3 DNA follows: TGTGCCAGCAGGTCTTGGGCCCCCACCGGGGAGCTGTTTTTT.

This chain joins TRBV7-2 and TRBJ2-4; the D gene is possibly TRBD2 (6 bases). Per germline, CDR1 SGHTA and CDR2 FQGNSA. Deletions cut 2 bases from V and 7 bases from J, with 12 bases between. There are 14 residues in the CDR3. The CDR3 region is CASSLMGGKNIQYF. The CDR3, as DNA: TGTGCCAGCAGCTTAATGGGGGGAAAGAACATTCAGTACTTC.

For the CDR3, the DNA is TGTGCCAGCAGCCGCGGTGGGGCAGGTGGTGGCTACACCTTC. Translating it yields CASSRGGAGGGYTF. J is TRBJ1-2 and V is TRBV11-2; perhaps TRBD1 as D (5 bases). CDR3 length: 14 residues. V was cut by 5 bases and J by 7 bases, with 17 bases left in between. Per germline, CDR1 SGHAT and CDR2 FQNNGV.

The gene calls are TRBV4-1 and TRBJ1-4, with D unclear. V lost 0 bases, J lost 0 bases, and 8 bases lay in between. This CDR3 is built from 16 residues. CDR1 and CDR2 from the germline V gene are MGHRA and YSYEKL. CDR3 region: CASSQESSATNEKLFF. As DNA, the CDR3 is TGCGCCAGCAGCCAAGAATCTTCAGCAACTAATGAAAAACTGTTTTTT.

The chain couples TRBV5-4 to TRBJ2-3; TRBD2 matches at 7 bases. The germline V gene encodes CDR1 SGHNT and CDR2 YYREEE (reference sequence). V shed 4 bases and J 0 bases; nucleotides not matched to a gene: 11. The CDR3 totals 17 residues. The CDR3 sequence: CASSRLPQRGSTDTQYF. The CDR3 DNA is TGTGCCAGCAGCCGCCTCCCCCAGCGGGGTAGCACAGATACGCAGTATTTT.